This record looks at one T cell receptor beta chain sequence and its context. The data are from a study of blood T cell repertoires in COVID-19. Across the study: The samples span acute and convalescent COVID-19 from the United States, Italy and Spain. T cells, B-cell-depleted T cells, or PBMCs supplied cDNA or gDNA.

Trimming removed 3 bases from V and 1 base from J; junction bases left unmatched: 2. Per germline, CDR1 MDHEN and CDR2 SYDVKM. The CDR3 consists of 14 residues. As handled by the study authors: Using reference gene primer amplification, nucleated cell counts were estimated. Using immunoSEQ multiplex PCR, the repertoire was profiled, and TCRdb retains in-frame clones only, with some absent. The V and J calls and clone size were taken over from that table, and D and trimming were inferred from the DNA. The sample consists of roughly 46,000 clones, 80% to 90% of them appearing once. The genes are TRBV28 and TRBJ2-5; 7 positions agree with TRBD2. Sequenced sample: peripheral blood. This receptor was obtained from a human donor with active COVID-19. The donor label of this sample is uncertain. CDR3 amino acids: CASSLGGSQETQYF. The DNA for the CDR3 is TGTGCCAGCAGTTTGGGGGGGTCCCAAGAGACCCAGTACTTC.